The 32 T cell receptor beta chains given below trace back to one sample, sequenced in a study of technical replicates of blood from several donors. Generated by immunoSEQ multiplex PCR, the TCRdb table keeps only in-frame clones and is missing some. Of 60,000 to 75,000 clones listed, 95% to 98% are singletons. Sequenced material: T cells isolated from PBMCs. The origin of the receptors is a human donor in good health.

The rearrangement uses TRBV7-2 and TRBJ1-2; 7 bases fit TRBD1. The CDR3 loop spans 15 amino acids. Germline lookup yields CDR1 SGHTA and CDR2 FQGNSA. V lost 5 bases, J lost 4 bases, and 10 bases stayed unmatched. The CDR3 nucleotides are TGTGCCAGCAGCCTGGGGACAGCTTCTGTCTATGGCTACACCTTC. Translated, it gives CASSLGTASVYGYTF.

The V and J genes are TRBV7-2 and TRBJ2-7; 13 positions match TRBD2. The CDR3 spans 15 residues. The germline V gene has CDR1 SGHTA and CDR2 FQGNSA. V lost 6 bases, J lost 2 bases, and 4 bases stayed unmatched. CDR3 coding DNA: TGTGCCAGCAGTTTCGGGACTAGCGGGACCTACGAGCAGTACTTC. Protein: CASSFGTSGTYEQYF.

The chain recombines TRBV19 with TRBJ1-5; 9 bases map to TRBD1. The germline gives CDR1 LNHDA, CDR2 SQIVND (reference sequence). The ends lost 2 bases at V and 6 bases at J; junction bases unmatched: 2. The length of the CDR3 is 14 residues. CDR3 loop: CASSIPDRGQPQHF. Written as DNA, the CDR3 is TGTGCCAGTAGTATACCGGACAGGGGTCAGCCCCAGCATTTT.

The rearrangement joins TRBV29-1 to TRBJ2-7; maybe TRBD2 (7 bases). Germline values: CDR1 SQVTM, CDR2 ANQGSEA. The CDR3 runs to 11 residues. V lost 7 bases and J lost 4, with 11 bases in between. The CDR3 bases are TGCAGCGCCAGGGGAGGGTACGAGCAGTACTTC. It translates to CSARGGYEQYF.

V usage is TRBV15 and J usage is TRBJ2-4; 9 positions match TRBD2. Germline CDR1 reads LNHNV; CDR2 reads YYDKDF (reference sequence). J gave up 0 bases and V 1 base, and 19 bases lay outside the gene matches. CDR3 length: 22 amino acids. Here the CDR3 DNA reads TGTGCCACCAGCAGAGGCCGGCTAGCGGGAAACTACACACGGCTAGCCAAAAACATTCAGTACTTC. Translating it yields CATSRGRLAGNYTRLAKNIQYF.

The rearrangement joins TRBV10-3 to TRBJ1-2; D not resolved. Per germline, CDR1 ENHRY and CDR2 SYGVKD. Trimming left V 3 bases short and J 5 bases short, with 13 bases between. The CDR3 is made up of 14 amino acids. Written as DNA, the CDR3 is TGTGCCATCAGTGATTTCTGGCGGAGATATGGCTACACCTTC. Amino acid sequence: CAISDFWRRYGYTF.

The chain is built from TRBV19 and TRBJ1-5; 10 nucleotides match TRBD1. With 7 bases clipped from V and 5 bases from J, the junction kept 8 bases outside the gene matches. Germline V gene lookup returns CDR1 LNHDA and CDR2 SQIVND (reference sequence). This CDR3 region has 15 residues. The CDR3: CASNEDRGTYQPQHF. The CDR3 DNA reads as TGTGCCAGTAACGAGGACAGGGGGACTTATCAGCCCCAGCATTTT.

V and J are TRBV5-1 and TRBJ1-1; tentative D call: TRBD1 (5 bases). The germline V gene encodes CDR1 SGHRS and CDR2 YFSETQ. V lost 1 base to trimming and J lost 3 bases, with 13 bases between them. The CDR3 has 15 residues. The CDR3 spells CASSLKAGTYTEAFF. The DNA for the CDR3 is TGCGCCAGCAGCTTGAAGGCAGGGACTTACACTGAAGCTTTCTTT.

The V call is TRBV9, the J call TRBJ2-2, with TRBD2 matching 13 bases. Germline trimming cut 2 bases from V and 5 bases from J; bases unmatched to any gene: 9. This CDR3 has 18 amino acids. Germline V gene data show CDR1 as SGDLS and CDR2 as YYNGEE. The CDR3: CASSVYLLAGGRTGELFF. The DNA for the CDR3 is TGTGCCAGCAGCGTTTATTTACTAGCGGGAGGGAGGACCGGGGAGCTGTTTTTT.

The genes are TRBV10-3 and TRBJ2-7; 9 bases agree with TRBD1. V dropped 6 bases and J dropped 5; count of bases not matched to a gene: 5. Germline V CDR1 and CDR2: ENHRY, SYGVKD. The CDR3 has 13 residues. CDR3 sequence: CAISRDRVDEQYF. For the CDR3, the DNA is TGTGCCATCAGCCGGGACAGGGTGGACGAGCAGTACTTC.

The gene calls are TRBV11-2 and TRBJ2-7; 7 nucleotides match TRBD2. CDR3 length: 15 amino acids. The V gene's germline CDR1 is SGHAT and CDR2 FQNNGV. V dropped 3 bases and J dropped 4; count of bases not matched to a gene: 9. The CDR3 loop is CASSLRGLAEYEQYF. The CDR3 DNA reads TGTGCCAGCAGCTTGCGTGGGCTAGCGGAATACGAGCAGTACTTC.

This chain uses TRBV27 with TRBJ1-1; D perhaps matches TRBD1 (5 bases). V lost 5 bases and J lost 0, with 7 bases in between. The CDR3 extends over 13 amino acids. Germline CDR1 is MNHEY and CDR2 is SMNVEV (reference sequence). The CDR3 loop is CASSDSLNTEAFF. The CDR3 DNA sequence: TGTGCCAGCAGTGACAGCTTGAACACTGAAGCTTTCTTT.

The chain carries TRBV28 and TRBJ2-1; 12 nucleotides align to TRBD2. Germline V CDR1 and CDR2: MDHEN, SYDVKM. The length of the CDR3 is 16 residues. V trimming: 6 bases; J trimming: 8 bases; junction bases outside the gene matches: 11. The CDR3 nucleotides read TGTGCCAGCAGGCCCCTGACTAGCGGGAGTCCCGATGAGCAGTTCTTC. Encoded protein: CASRPLTSGSPDEQFF.

This clone was recorded once. The chain combines TRBV9 with TRBJ2-1, with 10 nucleotides matching TRBD2. Trimming removed 3 bases from V and 9 bases from J; junction bases left unmatched: 3. The CDR3 loop spans 13 amino acids. Germline V gene lookup returns CDR1 SGDLS and CDR2 YYNGEE. CDR3 protein: CASSESGRAEQFF. The CDR3 nucleotides are TGTGCCAGCAGCGAAAGCGGGAGGGCTGAGCAGTTCTTC.

The V and J genes are TRBV19 and TRBJ2-7, with D possibly TRBD1 on 6 matching bases. Germline CDR1 LNHDA, CDR2 SQIVND (reference sequence). The CDR3 sequence is 12 residues long. Trimming removed 6 bases at V and 5 bases at J, with 11 bases between. CDR3 residues: CASRGRGHEQYF. CDR3 in DNA: TGTGCCAGTAGGGGCAGGGGCCACGAGCAGTACTTC.

This clone was seen just once. The V call is TRBV4-1, the J call TRBJ2-2; a weak D match, TRBD2 (6 bases). Germline V CDR1 and CDR2: MGHRA, YSYEKL. V was pared by 0 bases and J by 4 bases, with 9 bases between. The CDR3 is 15 residues long. The CDR3 loop is CASSQEYGSTGELFF. The CDR3 bases are TGCGCCAGCAGCCAAGAGTACGGGAGCACCGGGGAGCTGTTTTTT.

V and J are TRBV19 and TRBJ1-1; D is perhaps TRBD1 (5 bases). Trimming removed 7 bases at V and 2 bases at J, with 11 bases between. Germline CDR1 LNHDA, CDR2 SQIVND (reference sequence). The CDR3 totals 13 residues. The CDR3 here is CASIHRINTEAFF. In DNA, the CDR3 is TGTGCCAGTATTCACAGGATAAACACTGAAGCTTTCTTT.

The V and J genes are TRBV6-1 and TRBJ2-5, with a tentative D call TRBD2 (6 bases). Between the trimmed V and J ends, which lost 7 bases and 2 bases, there was a span of 14 bases. The CDR3 spans 14 residues. Germline CDR1 reads MNHNS; CDR2 reads SASEGT. The CDR3 coding sequence is TGTGCCAGCAAGTCAGGACTATGGCAAGAGACCCAGTACTTC. This gives the protein CASKSGLWQETQYF.

This chain links TRBV6-5 with TRBJ1-5, with unresolved D. V lost 4 bases and J lost 1, with 5 bases in between. The CDR3 is made up of 13 amino acids. Germline values: CDR1 MNHEY, CDR2 SVGAGI. CDR3 protein: CASSLLSNQPQHF. The CDR3 DNA follows: TGTGCCAGCAGTTTGTTAAGCAATCAGCCCCAGCATTTT.

The chain recombines TRBV7-9 with TRBJ2-3, with 7 nucleotides matching TRBD2. V was clipped by 3 bases and J by 4 bases; unmatched bases: 10. The CDR3 has 16 residues. Germline V gene data show CDR1 as SEHNR and CDR2 as FQNEAQ (reference sequence). The CDR3 here is CASSFPRGSDSDTQYF. DNA of the CDR3: TGTGCCAGCAGCTTCCCACGCGGGAGTGACTCAGATACGCAGTATTTT.

V usage is TRBV28 and J usage is TRBJ2-7; 8 bases fit TRBD2. The germline CDR1 and CDR2 sequences are MDHEN and SYDVKM. Trimming took 3 bases from V and 3 from J; bases not matched to a gene: 7. The CDR3 consists of 15 residues. The CDR3 loop reads CASSLAGGTFYEQYF. CDR3 nucleotides: TGTGCCAGCAGTTTGGCGGGAGGTACCTTCTACGAGCAGTACTTC.

In DNA, the CDR3 is TGTGCCAGCAGCATACAAGAGACCCAGTACTTC. Protein: CASSIQETQYF. The chain has TRBV7-2 and TRBJ2-5; D is ambiguous. Trimming took 5 bases from V and 2 from J, leaving 3 bases between them. There are 11 residues in the CDR3. In germline, CDR1 is SGHTA, CDR2 FQGNSA.

The gene calls are TRBV4-2 and TRBJ1-3; D gene unclear. Between the trimmed V and J ends, which lost 1 base and 0 bases, there was a span of 10 bases. This CDR3 comprises 16 residues. Germline CDR1 LGHNA, CDR2 YNFKEQ. CDR3 protein: CASSQATVYSGNTIYF. For the CDR3, the DNA is TGTGCCAGCAGCCAAGCAACAGTCTACTCTGGAAACACCATATATTTT.

The chain joins TRBV4-2 to TRBJ2-7; D is possibly TRBD2 (5 bases). Trimming removed 1 base at V and 5 bases at J, with 15 bases between. The CDR3 is 15 amino acids. Germline assignment: CDR1 LGHNA and CDR2 YNFKEQ. DNA for the CDR3: TGTGCCAGCAGCCAAGCTTTCGCGGGTATCCACGAGCAGTACTTC. It yields the protein CASSQAFAGIHEQYF.

The chain combines TRBV27 with TRBJ1-1; weak D call: TRBD1 (6 bases). The CDR3 sequence is 12 residues long. With 6 bases removed from V and 11 bases from J, the gap between germline ends came to 16 bases. The germline V gene has CDR1 MNHEY and CDR2 SMNVEV (reference sequence). Here the CDR3 reads CASRIQGGGAFF. In DNA form, the CDR3 reads TGTGCCAGCAGAATACAGGGTGGTGGGGCTTTCTTT.

This clone was seen once. The V gene is TRBV5-6, the J gene TRBJ2-3; D is perhaps TRBD2 (5 bases). From germline, CDR1 is SGHDT and CDR2 YYEEEE. The V end lost 4 bases, the J end lost 6 bases, and 12 bases lay between the germline ends. CDR3 size: 13 residues. CDR3 protein: CASSPGSTDTQYF. CDR3 DNA sequence: TGTGCCAGCAGCCCGGGGAGTACGGATACGCAGTATTTT. Full variable domain (rest looked up from reference TRBV5-6 and TRBJ2-3): DAGVTQSPTHLIKTRGQQVTLRCSPKSGHDTVSWYQQALGQGPQFIFQYYEEEERQRGNFPDRFSGHQFPNYSSELNVNALLLGDSALYLCASSPGSTDTQYFGPGTRLTVL.

The chain joins TRBV6-5 to TRBJ2-7; TRBD2 agrees at 8 bases. This CDR3 is 15 amino acids long. Germline V gene lookup returns CDR1 MNHEY and CDR2 SVGAGI. Losses at the gene ends were 7 bases for V and 0 bases for J; bases not matched to a gene: 8. The CDR3 loop is CASTRRSGSSYEQYF. The CDR3 DNA follows: TGTGCCAGCACCCGCCGCAGCGGGAGCTCCTACGAGCAGTACTTC.

The genes are TRBV9 and TRBJ2-7; 7 bases match TRBD1. Germline V gene data show CDR1 as SGDLS and CDR2 as YYNGEE. V shed 3 bases and J 1 base; nucleotides not matched to a gene: 10. The CDR3 extends over 16 amino acids. Here the CDR3 reads CASSEGWDRPSYEQYF. CDR3 nucleotides: TGTGCCAGCAGCGAAGGGTGGGACAGACCTTCCTACGAGCAGTACTTC.

The chain is built from TRBV29-1 and TRBJ2-5, with TRBD1 as a possible D gene (5 bases). The V and J ends lost 4 bases and 2 bases respectively, with 11 bases between them. Germline CDR1 reads SQVTM; CDR2 reads ANQGSEA. This CDR3 is 13 amino acids long. This CDR3 is CSVVPGKQETQYF. CDR3 bases: TGCAGCGTTGTACCAGGGAAGCAAGAGACCCAGTACTTC. Full variable domain (outside the CDR3, taken from reference TRBV29-1 and TRBJ2-5): SAVISQKPSRDICQRGTSLTIQCQVDSQVTMMFWYRQQPGQSLTLIATANQGSEATYESGFVIDKFPISRPNLTFSTLTVSNMSPEDSSIYLCSVVPGKQETQYFGPGTRLLVL.

J is TRBJ2-7 and V is TRBV5-1; 9 bases fit TRBD2. The CDR3 extends over 16 amino acids. V trimming: 0 bases; J trimming: 7 bases; junction bases outside the gene matches: 11. Germline V gives CDR1 SGHRS, CDR2 YFSETQ. CDR3 region: CASSLGGVAGAFEQYF. The DNA for the CDR3 is TGCGCCAGCAGCTTGGGTGGGGTAGCGGGAGCCTTTGAGCAGTACTTC. Full variable domain (missing parts from reference TRBV5-1 and TRBJ2-7): KAGVTQTPRYLIKTRGQQVTLSCSPISGHRSVSWYQQTPGQGLQFLFEYFSETQRNKGNFPGRFSGRQFSNSRSEMNVSTLELGDSALYLCASSLGGVAGAFEQYFGPGTRLTVT.

This sequence joins TRBV13 and TRBJ2-3; no definite D call. This CDR3 contains 15 residues. V lost 3 bases and J lost 2, with 12 bases in between. The germline V gene has CDR1 PRHDT and CDR2 FYEKMQ (reference sequence). The CDR3 sequence is CASSFHTGFTDTQYF. CDR3 DNA: TGTGCCAGCAGCTTCCACACGGGTTTCACAGATACGCAGTATTTT.

The chain combines TRBV5-1 with TRBJ1-1, with unresolved D. The V end lost 0 bases, the J end lost 3 bases, and 12 bases lay between the germline ends. The CDR3 consists of 15 residues. The germline V gene has CDR1 SGHRS and CDR2 YFSETQ. CDR3 sequence (DNA): TGCGCCAGCAGCTTGGGCATATCTCCAGACACTGAAGCTTTCTTT. Translation gives CASSLGISPDTEAFF.